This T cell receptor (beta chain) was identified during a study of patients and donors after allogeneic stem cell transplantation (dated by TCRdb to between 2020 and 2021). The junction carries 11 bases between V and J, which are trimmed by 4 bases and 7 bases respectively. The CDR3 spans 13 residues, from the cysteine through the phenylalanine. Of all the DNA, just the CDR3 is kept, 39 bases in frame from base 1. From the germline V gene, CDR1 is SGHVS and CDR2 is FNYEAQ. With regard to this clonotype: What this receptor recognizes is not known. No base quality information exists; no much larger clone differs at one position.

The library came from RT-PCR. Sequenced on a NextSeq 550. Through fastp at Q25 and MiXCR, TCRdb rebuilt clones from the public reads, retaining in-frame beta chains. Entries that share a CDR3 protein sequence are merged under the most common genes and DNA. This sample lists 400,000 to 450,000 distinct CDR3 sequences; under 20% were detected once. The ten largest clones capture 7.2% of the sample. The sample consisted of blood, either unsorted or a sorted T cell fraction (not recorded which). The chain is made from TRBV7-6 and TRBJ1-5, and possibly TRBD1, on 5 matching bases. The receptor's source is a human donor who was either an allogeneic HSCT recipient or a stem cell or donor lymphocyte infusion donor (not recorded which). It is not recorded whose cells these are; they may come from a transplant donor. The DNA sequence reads TGTGCCAGCAGCTCCCAACGGGACCAGCCCCAGCATTTT. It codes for CASSSQRDQPQHF. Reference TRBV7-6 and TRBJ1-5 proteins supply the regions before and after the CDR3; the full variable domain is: GAGVSQSPRYKVTKRGQDVALRCDPISGHVSLYWYRQALGQGPEFLTYFNYEAQQDKSGLPNDRFSAERPEGSISTLTIQRTEQRDSAMYRCASSSQRDQPQHFGDGTRLSIL.